What follows are 23 T cell receptor beta chains derived from one specimen sequenced in a study of blood T cell repertoires in COVID-19 (dated by TCRdb to the early 2020s). Library generation was performed with the immunoSEQ multiplex PCR assay. Not all clones reach the TCRdb copy of this immuneACCESS table, which keeps in-frame sequences only. Checked studies attribute under half of the gap to unresolved V genes and leave the rest unexplained. For this sample there are more than 200,000 clones; around four fifths appear just once. The ten largest make up under 12% of the sample. The sample taken for sequencing was peripheral blood. Receptor source: a woman of 80 years or more with COVID-19, enrolled during active disease.

The rearrangement links TRBV5-4 to TRBJ2-5; tentative D call: TRBD1 (6 bases). Germline-derived CDR1 and CDR2 are SGHNT and YYREEE (reference sequence). V was shortened by 7 bases and J by 5 bases, with 15 bases between the two germline ends. The CDR3 contains 13 residues. In DNA form, the CDR3 reads TGTGCCAGCGGCAGCAGGGGCGGGGAGACCCAGTACTTC. Encoded protein: CASGSRGGETQYF.

V is TRBV4-2 and J is TRBJ1-2, with 9 nucleotides matching TRBD1. The CDR3 loop spans 17 amino acids. The V gene end was trimmed by 3 bases and the J gene end by 2 bases; junction bases not matched to a gene: 10. Germline CDR1 is LGHNA and CDR2 is YNFKEQ. The CDR3 DNA reads as TGTGCCAGCAGCCACGCGTCGACAGGGGGTCTCAACTATGGCTACACCTTC. This gives the protein CASSHASTGGLNYGYTF.

V usage is TRBV28 and J usage is TRBJ1-2; 11 nucleotides align to TRBD1. The V gene's germline CDR1 is MDHEN and CDR2 SYDVKM. The ends lost 5 bases at V and 4 bases at J; junction bases unmatched: 6. CDR3 length: 15 amino acids. The DNA of the CDR3 is TGTGCCAGCAGTCCCCGGGACAGGGGGACCTATGGCTACACCTTC. Its translation is CASSPRDRGTYGYTF.

The V call is TRBV18, the J call TRBJ1-2; 7 bases align to TRBD1. This CDR3 has 14 amino acids. Germline CDR1 reads KGHSH; CDR2 reads LQKENI. V dropped 3 bases and J dropped 3; count of bases not matched to a gene: 4. The CDR3 region is CASSPAGTDYGYTF. The CDR3 DNA reads TGTGCCAGCTCACCTGCCGGGACAGACTATGGCTACACCTTC.

The chain joins TRBV19 to TRBJ1-6; D is perhaps TRBD1 (6 bases). The germline V gene has CDR1 LNHDA and CDR2 SQIVND (reference sequence). CDR3 length equals 14 residues. Trimming took 7 bases from V and 15 from J, leaving 22 bases between them. Here the CDR3 reads CASNRQGGGSNLHF. For the CDR3, the DNA is TGTGCCAGTAACAGGCAGGGAGGGGGATCGAACCTCCACTTT. The variable domain in full, with the rest retrieved from reference TRBV19 and TRBJ1-6, is DGGITQSPKYLFRKEGQNVTLSCEQNLNHDAMYWYRQDPGQGLRLIYYSQIVNDFQKGDIAEGYSVSREKKESFPLTVTSAQKNPTAFYLCASNRQGGGSNLHFGNGTRLTVT.

The V call is TRBV5-5, the J call TRBJ2-5, with a possible D match to TRBD1 (6 bases). The V gene's germline CDR1 is SGHKS and CDR2 YYEKEE (reference sequence). Trimming shortened V by 2 bases and J by 5 bases, and 13 bases separated the two germline ends. The CDR3 runs 14 residues. CDR3 coding DNA: TGTGCCAGCAGCTTTAACACAGGGATGGAGACCCAGTACTTC. As protein: CASSFNTGMETQYF. Filled out from reference TRBV5-5 and TRBJ2-5, the complete variable domain reads DAGVTQSPTHLIKTRGQQVTLRCSPISGHKSVSWYQQVLGQGPQFIFQYYEKEERGRGNFPDRFSARQFPNYSSELNVNALLLGDSALYLCASSFNTGMETQYFGPGTRLLVL.

The chain couples TRBV11-2 to TRBJ1-4; D is unresolved. This CDR3 is built from 14 residues. Germline CDR1 is SGHAT and CDR2 is FQNNGV. The V end lost 3 bases, the J end lost 1 base, and 6 bases lay between the germline ends. This chain's CDR3 is CASSFGLTNEKLFF. The CDR3 DNA reads TGTGCCAGCAGCTTCGGTTTAACTAATGAAAAACTGTTTTTT.

The chain uses TRBV6-6 and TRBJ1-2; D gene uncertain. This CDR3 has 14 amino acids. Germline V gene lookup returns CDR1 MNHNY and CDR2 SVGAGI (reference sequence). The V gene lost 2 bases and the J gene lost 1 base, with 8 bases spanning the gap. CDR3 bases: TGTGCCAGCAGTTACATTGGAGTTAACTATGGCTACACCTTC. Residues: CASSYIGVNYGYTF.

This clone appeared a few times. The gene calls are TRBV7-3 and TRBJ1-1; D gene unclear. Per germline, CDR1 SGHTA and CDR2 FQGTGA. With 6 bases removed from V and 0 bases from J, the gap between germline ends came to 8 bases. The CDR3 runs to 13 residues. The CDR3 here is CASSLTVNTEAFF. DNA of the CDR3: TGTGCCAGCAGTCTCACGGTGAACACTGAAGCTTTCTTT. Full variable domain (remainder filled in from reference TRBV7-3 and TRBJ1-1): GAGVSQTPSNKVTEKGKYVELRCDPISGHTALYWYRQSLGQGPEFLIYFQGTGAADDSGLPNDRFFAVRPEGSVSTLKIQRTERGDSAVYLCASSLTVNTEAFFGQGTRLTVV.

The V and J genes are TRBV27 and TRBJ1-2, with D unclear. Germline assignment: CDR1 MNHEY and CDR2 SMNVEV (reference sequence). The germline V and J ends were trimmed by 7 bases and 2 bases, with 11 bases remaining between them. CDR3 length equals 13 residues. The CDR3 region is CASTQRGNYGYTF. DNA for the CDR3: TGTGCCAGCACTCAACGAGGAAACTATGGCTACACCTTC.

J is TRBJ1-2 and V is TRBV7-9; D is unclear. The CDR3 has 14 residues. Germline V gives CDR1 SEHNR, CDR2 FQNEAQ (reference sequence). The V end was cut by 5 bases, the J end by 4 bases, with 14 bases between. The CDR3 DNA is TGTGCCAGCAGCGACTTCAACGGCGGCTATGGCTACACCTTC. Translation gives CASSDFNGGYGYTF.

V is TRBV6-5 and J is TRBJ1-5, with 7 bases matching TRBD1. The germline gives CDR1 MNHEY, CDR2 SVGAGI. With 6 bases clipped from V and 2 bases from J, the junction kept 4 bases outside the gene matches. The CDR3 contains 14 residues. The CDR3 sequence is CASRTGYGNQPQHF. In DNA form, the CDR3 reads TGTGCCAGCAGGACAGGGTACGGCAATCAGCCCCAGCATTTT.

The chain has TRBV19 and TRBJ2-2, with a weak D call TRBD2 (5 bases). CDR1 is LNHDA, CDR2 SQIVND, per germline (reference sequence). V gave up 3 bases and J gave up 7 bases, with 6 bases separating them. CDR3 size: 12 residues. The CDR3 loop reads CASSMEVGELFF. DNA of the CDR3: TGTGCCAGTAGTATGGAGGTCGGGGAGCTGTTTTTT.

This chain links TRBV7-9 with TRBJ2-3, with D unclear. The CDR3 is made up of 15 amino acids. The germline V and J ends were trimmed by 1 base and 3 bases, with 11 bases remaining between them. Germline V CDR1 and CDR2: SEHNR, FQNEAQ (reference sequence). CDR3 sequence: CASSLVGTATDTQYF. CDR3 bases: TGTGCCAGCAGCTTAGTCGGCACAGCTACAGATACGCAGTATTTT.

The chain is built from TRBV5-1 and TRBJ2-1; 8 bases map to TRBD2. Germline CDR1 and CDR2: SGHRS and YFSETQ. This CDR3 is built from 15 residues. Trimming at V came to 1 base and at J to 3 bases, leaving 3 bases not matched to a gene. Here the CDR3 reads CASSLNAGGYNEQFF. The CDR3 DNA follows: TGCGCCAGCAGCTTGAATGCGGGGGGCTACAATGAGCAGTTCTTC.

As concerns this clone: An end of the junction differs from the germline gene, which may be a read error. The V and J genes are TRBV6-5 and TRBJ1-2, with 10 bases lining up with TRBD1. The V gene's germline CDR1 is MNHEY and CDR2 SVGAGI. This CDR3 contains 14 residues. The CDR3 here is CASTYGGQGNGYTF. CDR3 DNA sequence: TGTGCCAGCACTTACGGGGGACAGGGGAATGGCTACACCTTC.

The gene calls are TRBV24-1 and TRBJ2-3; D may be TRBD2 (5 bases). V was cut by 9 bases and J by 0 bases, with 9 bases left in between. The germline gives CDR1 KGHDR, CDR2 SFDVKD. The CDR3 is 13 amino acids. The CDR3 sequence: CATREPSTDTQYF. CDR3 nucleotide sequence: TGTGCCACCCGGGAACCAAGCACAGATACGCAGTATTTT.

This rearrangement joins TRBV2 to TRBJ2-2, with D tentatively TRBD1 (8 bases). Trimming removed 9 bases from V and 6 bases from J, with 17 bases in between. CDR1 is SNHLY, CDR2 FYNNEI, per germline. This CDR3 contains 14 residues. The CDR3 reads CASQSTGGAGELFF. CDR3 nucleotide sequence: TGTGCCAGTCAAAGCACAGGGGGGGCCGGGGAGCTGTTTTTT.

The genes are TRBV19 and TRBJ2-6, with D hard to call. The CDR3 is made up of 14 amino acids. The germline V gene encodes CDR1 LNHDA and CDR2 SQIVND (reference sequence). Deletions cut 10 bases from V and 0 bases from J, with 10 bases between. The CDR3 bases are TGTGCCATCCGGCAGGACTCTGGGGCCAACGTCCTGACTTTC. It translates to CAIRQDSGANVLTF.

This clone was picked up a small number of times. The chain uses TRBV24-1 and TRBJ2-3; tentative D call: TRBD2 (5 bases). There are 16 residues in the CDR3. Germline CDR1 reads KGHDR; CDR2 reads SFDVKD. V was trimmed by 3 bases and J by 8 bases, leaving 20 bases between them. The DNA of the CDR3 is TGTGCCACCAGTGATCCCTCGGACTCCTCAATTGCTACGCAGTATTTT. As protein: CATSDPSDSSIATQYF.

The gene calls are TRBV19 and TRBJ2-1, with 11 positions matching TRBD1. Germline values: CDR1 LNHDA, CDR2 SQIVND (reference sequence). This CDR3 is built from 16 residues. With V trimmed by 6 bases and J by 6 bases, 10 bases remained unmatched. The CDR3 reads CASRDWGGTGGNEQFF. DNA of the CDR3: TGTGCCAGTAGAGATTGGGGAGGGACAGGGGGCAATGAGCAGTTCTTC. Drawing the rest from reference TRBV19 and TRBJ2-1, the complete variable domain is DGGITQSPKYLFRKEGQNVTLSCEQNLNHDAMYWYRQDPGQGLRLIYYSQIVNDFQKGDIAEGYSVSREKKESFPLTVTSAQKNPTAFYLCASRDWGGTGGNEQFFGPGTRLTVL.

J is TRBJ1-5 and V is TRBV7-9; D call uncertain. Trimming pared 1 base from V and 9 bases from J, leaving 13 bases between. The CDR3 runs 14 residues. CDR1 and CDR2 (germline): SEHNR, FQNEAQ (reference sequence). The CDR3: CASSLGQGSRPQHF. Written as DNA, the CDR3 is TGTGCCAGCAGCTTAGGACAAGGGAGCAGGCCCCAGCATTTT.

CDR3 sequence reads: CASLPETGVGTEAFF. The CDR3 DNA reads as TGTGCCAGCCTTCCGGAGACAGGGGTAGGCACTGAAGCTTTCTTT. The rearrangement uses TRBV19 and TRBJ1-1; 8 positions match TRBD1. CDR3 length: 15 residues. Germline CDR1 reads LNHDA; CDR2 reads SQIVND (reference sequence). After removal of 9 bases from V and 4 bases from J, the junction contained 13 bases not matched to a gene.